This T cell receptor beta chain was obtained from a study of Ad26.COV2.S vaccination and SARS-CoV-2 variants. J lost 3 bases, V lost 6 bases, and 6 bases had no gene match. The length of the CDR3 is 16 residues. In germline, CDR1 is LNHDA, CDR2 SQIVND (reference sequence). Treatment described: around 19 received Ad26.COV2.S at low or high dose, single or two shots; about five received placebo; per-sample allocation not given. Material that was analyzed had been drawn on day 63 after the first vaccine or placebo injection. The vaccine delivered Wuhan-strain SARS-CoV-2 spike through an Ad26 vector. TCRdb's copy holds only in-frame clones and misses some; the assay was immunoSEQ multiplex PCR. This table has some 320,000 clones, roughly 80% appearing once.

The material was peripheral blood, obtained in a trial of Ad26.COV2.S vaccine versus placebo. The receptor was isolated from a person between 18 and 59 years old who received the Ad26.COV2.S COVID-19 vaccine or a placebo. This sequence joins TRBV19 and TRBJ2-7, with 15 bases that match TRBD2. CDR3 sequence: CASRTGTSGGHYEQYF. CDR3 sequence (DNA): TGTGCCAGTAGGACCGGGACTAGCGGGGGGCACTACGAGCAGTACTTC. Full variable domain (remainder filled in from reference TRBV19 and TRBJ2-7): DGGITQSPKYLFRKEGQNVTLSCEQNLNHDAMYWYRQDPGQGLRLIYYSQIVNDFQKGDIAEGYSVSREKKESFPLTVTSAQKNPTAFYLCASRTGTSGGHYEQYFGPGTRLTVT.